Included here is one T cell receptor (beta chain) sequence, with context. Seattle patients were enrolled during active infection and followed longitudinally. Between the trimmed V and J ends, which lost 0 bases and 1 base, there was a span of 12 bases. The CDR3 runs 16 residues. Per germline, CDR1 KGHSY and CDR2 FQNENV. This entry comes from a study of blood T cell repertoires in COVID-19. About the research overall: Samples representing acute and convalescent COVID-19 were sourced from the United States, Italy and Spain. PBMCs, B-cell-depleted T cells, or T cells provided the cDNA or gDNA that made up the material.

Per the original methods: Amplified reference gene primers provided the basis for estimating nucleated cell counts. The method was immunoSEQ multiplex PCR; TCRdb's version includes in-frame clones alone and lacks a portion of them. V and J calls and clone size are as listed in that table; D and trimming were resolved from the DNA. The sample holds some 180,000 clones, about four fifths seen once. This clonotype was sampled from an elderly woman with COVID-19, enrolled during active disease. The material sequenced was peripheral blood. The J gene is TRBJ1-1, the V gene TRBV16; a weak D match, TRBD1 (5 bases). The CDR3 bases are TGTGCCAGCAGCCAATCGGGGGACTTCTCGAACACTGAAGCTTTCTTT. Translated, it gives CASSQSGDFSNTEAFF.